This T cell receptor (beta chain) was captured by sequencing in a study of blood T cell repertoires in COVID-19. Using immunoSEQ multiplex PCR, the repertoire was profiled, and TCRdb retains in-frame clones only, with some absent. The sample yields more than 150,000 clones, roughly 84% seen once. This clone was seen a single time. This CDR3 is 15 amino acids long. Trimming shortened V by 5 bases and J by 4 bases, and 17 bases separated the two germline ends. Germline CDR1 SGHAT, CDR2 FQNNGV. J is TRBJ1-2 and V is TRBV11-2; D perhaps matches TRBD1 (6 bases). The source is a man aged 18 to 35 with active or convalescent COVID-19. The sequencing input was peripheral blood. CDR3 region: CASSPSTGIFYGYTF. For the CDR3, the DNA is TGTGCCAGCAGCCCGTCGACAGGCATTTTCTATGGCTACACCTTC.